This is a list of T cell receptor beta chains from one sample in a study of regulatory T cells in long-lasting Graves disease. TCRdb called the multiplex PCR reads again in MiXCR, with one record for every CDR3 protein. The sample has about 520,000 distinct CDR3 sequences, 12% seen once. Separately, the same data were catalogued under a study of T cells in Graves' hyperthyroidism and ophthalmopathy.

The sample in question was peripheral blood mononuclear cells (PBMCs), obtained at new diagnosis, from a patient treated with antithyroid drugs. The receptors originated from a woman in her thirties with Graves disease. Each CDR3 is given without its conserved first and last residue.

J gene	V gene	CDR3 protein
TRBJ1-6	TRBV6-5	ASSSLRGVWGDSPLH
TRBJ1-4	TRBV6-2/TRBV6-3	ASSYQGGRNEKLF
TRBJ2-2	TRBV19	ASSARGAGELF
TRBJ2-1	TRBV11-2	ASTGQGGYNEQF
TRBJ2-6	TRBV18	ASSPIARTGSSGANVLT
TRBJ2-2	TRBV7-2	ASSYPRTSGRNTGELF
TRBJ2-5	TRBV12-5	ASGLILSGAGGEETQY
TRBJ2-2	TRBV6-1	ASRDRAGELF
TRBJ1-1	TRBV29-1	SVVLGTEAF
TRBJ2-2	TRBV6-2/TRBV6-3	ASSKDMVTTGELF
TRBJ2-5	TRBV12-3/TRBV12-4	ASSFGLAGGMETQY
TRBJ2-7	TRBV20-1	SASGSGEQY
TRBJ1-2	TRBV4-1	ASSHSGRGVYGYT
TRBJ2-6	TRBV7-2	ASSLGPSGANVLT
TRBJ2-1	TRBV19	ASSRYRGRNYNEQF
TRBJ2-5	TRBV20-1	SARDGLKETQY
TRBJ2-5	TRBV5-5	ASRIRGSGETQY
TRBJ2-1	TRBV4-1	ASSQSGLALNEQF
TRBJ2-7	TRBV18	ASSPPSVGGLMY
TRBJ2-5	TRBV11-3	ASSLEGTQQKETQY
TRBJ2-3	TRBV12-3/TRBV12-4	ASSSGRGHMDTQY
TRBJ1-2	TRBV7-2	ASSQTGTYTPYGYT
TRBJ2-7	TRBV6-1	ASNDRGYEQY
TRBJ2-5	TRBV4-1	ASSRRLAGAGETQY
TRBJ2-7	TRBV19	ASSRGPPGVDEQY
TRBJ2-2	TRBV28	ASSGGLDVGELF
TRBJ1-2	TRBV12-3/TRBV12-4	ASSQPGQGGGYT
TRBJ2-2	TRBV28	ASSLDFSGSANTGELF
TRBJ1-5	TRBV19	ASSIWDSREPQH
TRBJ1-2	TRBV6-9	ASSFDSANYGYT
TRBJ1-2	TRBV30	AGQQGSEVRGYT
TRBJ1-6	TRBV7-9	ASSPGEGRNSPLH
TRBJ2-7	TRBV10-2	ASSESGTGGTGEQY
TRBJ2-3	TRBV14	ASSQWTASTDTQY
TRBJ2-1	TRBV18	ASSPLAGGSYNERF
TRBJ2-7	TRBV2	ASSGKGGLFYEQY
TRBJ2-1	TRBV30	AGASGRLSSYNEQF
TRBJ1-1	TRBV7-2	ASSRQANTEAF
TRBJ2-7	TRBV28	ASRHPLTGEQY
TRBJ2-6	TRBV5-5	ASSYVLPISSGANVLT
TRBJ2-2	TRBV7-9	ASSLGTYYTGELF
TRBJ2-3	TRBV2	ASSVSDYTDTQY